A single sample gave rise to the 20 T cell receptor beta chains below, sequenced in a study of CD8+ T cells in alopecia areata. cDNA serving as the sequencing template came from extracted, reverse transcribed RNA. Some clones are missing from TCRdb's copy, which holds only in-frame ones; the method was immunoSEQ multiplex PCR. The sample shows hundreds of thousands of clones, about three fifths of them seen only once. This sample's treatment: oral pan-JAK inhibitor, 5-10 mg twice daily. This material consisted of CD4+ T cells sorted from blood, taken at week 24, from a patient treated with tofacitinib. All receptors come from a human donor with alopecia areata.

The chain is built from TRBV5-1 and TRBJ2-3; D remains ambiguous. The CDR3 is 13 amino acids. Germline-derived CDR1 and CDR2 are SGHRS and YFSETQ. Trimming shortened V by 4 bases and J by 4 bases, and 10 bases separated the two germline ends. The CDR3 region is CASSPPSADTQYF. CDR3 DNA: TGCGCCAGCAGCCCCCCGAGCGCAGATACGCAGTATTTT.

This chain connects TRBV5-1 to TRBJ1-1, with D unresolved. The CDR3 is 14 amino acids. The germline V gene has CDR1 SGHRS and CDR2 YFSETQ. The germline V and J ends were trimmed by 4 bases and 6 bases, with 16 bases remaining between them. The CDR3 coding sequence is TGCGCCAGCAGCCCATGGCCCAGTGTGGCTGAAGCTTTCTTT. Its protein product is CASSPWPSVAEAFF.

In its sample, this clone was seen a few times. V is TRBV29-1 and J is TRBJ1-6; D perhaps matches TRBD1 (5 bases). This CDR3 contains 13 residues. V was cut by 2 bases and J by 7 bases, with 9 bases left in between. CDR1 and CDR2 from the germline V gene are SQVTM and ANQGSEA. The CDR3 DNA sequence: TGCAGCGTTGAACAGGGTCGGAATTCACCCCTCCACTTT. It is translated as CSVEQGRNSPLHF.

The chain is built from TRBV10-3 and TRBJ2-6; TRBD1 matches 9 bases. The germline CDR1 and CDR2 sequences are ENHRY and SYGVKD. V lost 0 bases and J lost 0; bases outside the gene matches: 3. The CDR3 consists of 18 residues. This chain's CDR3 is CAISESRDRDSGANVLTF. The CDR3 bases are TGTGCCATCAGTGAGTCCCGGGACAGGGACTCTGGGGCCAACGTCCTGACTTTC.

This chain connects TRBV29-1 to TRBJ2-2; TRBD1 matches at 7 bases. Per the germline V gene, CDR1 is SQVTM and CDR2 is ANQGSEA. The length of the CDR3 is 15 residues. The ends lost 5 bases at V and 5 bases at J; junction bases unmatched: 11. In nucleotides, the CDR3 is TGCAGCGTTTGGACAGGCGCAGTAAAGACCGGGGAGCTGTTTTTT. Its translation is CSVWTGAVKTGELFF.

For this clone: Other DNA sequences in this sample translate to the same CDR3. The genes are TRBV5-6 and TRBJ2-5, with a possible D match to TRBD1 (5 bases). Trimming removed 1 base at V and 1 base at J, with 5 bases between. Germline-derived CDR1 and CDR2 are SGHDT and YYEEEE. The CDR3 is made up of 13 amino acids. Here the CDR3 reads CASSLRGQETQYF. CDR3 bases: TGTGCCAGCAGCTTGAGGGGCCAAGAGACCCAGTACTTC.

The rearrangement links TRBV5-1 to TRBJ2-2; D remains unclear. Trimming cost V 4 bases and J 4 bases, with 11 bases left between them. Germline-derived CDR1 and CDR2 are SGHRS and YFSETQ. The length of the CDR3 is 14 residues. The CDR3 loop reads CASSALAGTGELFF. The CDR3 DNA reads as TGCGCCAGCAGCGCATTAGCAGGCACCGGGGAGCTGTTTTTT.

CDR3 in amino acids: CASSYSSGGSPLHF. The CDR3 coding sequence is TGTGCCAGCAGTTACTCGTCAGGGGGTTCACCCCTCCACTTT. The chain employs TRBV6-6 and TRBJ1-6, with 7 bases lining up with TRBD1. CDR1 MNHNY and CDR2 SVGAGI come from the germline V gene (reference sequence). V was clipped by 0 bases and J by 9 bases; unmatched bases: 2. The length of the CDR3 is 14 residues.

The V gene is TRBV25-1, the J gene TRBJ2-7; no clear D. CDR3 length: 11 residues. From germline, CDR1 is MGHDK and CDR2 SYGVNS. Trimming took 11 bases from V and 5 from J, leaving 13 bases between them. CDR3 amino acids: CAGERTDEQYF. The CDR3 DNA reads TGTGCCGGGGAACGGACGGACGAGCAGTACTTC.

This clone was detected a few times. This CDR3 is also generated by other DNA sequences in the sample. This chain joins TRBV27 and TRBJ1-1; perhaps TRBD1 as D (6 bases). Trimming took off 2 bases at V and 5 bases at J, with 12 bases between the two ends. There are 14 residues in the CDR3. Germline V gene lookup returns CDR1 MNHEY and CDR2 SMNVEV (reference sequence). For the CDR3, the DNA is TGTGCCAGCAGTTTAAGGGGAGGGGGGACTGAAGCTTTCTTT. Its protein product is CASSLRGGGTEAFF.

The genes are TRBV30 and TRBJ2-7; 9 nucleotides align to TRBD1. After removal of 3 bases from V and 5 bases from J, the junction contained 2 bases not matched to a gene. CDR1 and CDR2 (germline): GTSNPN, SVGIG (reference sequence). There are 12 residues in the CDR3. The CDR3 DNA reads TGTGCCTGGAGCGACAGGGGGGACGAGCAGTACTTC. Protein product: CAWSDRGDEQYF.

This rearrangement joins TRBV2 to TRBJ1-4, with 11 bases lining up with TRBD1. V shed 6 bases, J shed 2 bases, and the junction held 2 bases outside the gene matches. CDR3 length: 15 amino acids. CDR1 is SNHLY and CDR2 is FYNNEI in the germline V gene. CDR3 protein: CASRGQGATNEKLFF. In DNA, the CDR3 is TGTGCCAGCAGAGGACAGGGGGCCACTAATGAAAAACTGTTTTTT.

CDR3 nucleotides: TGTGCCAGCAGCTCTTGGGGGGCAACCCAAGAGACCCAGTACTTC. Its protein is CASSSWGATQETQYF. V gene TRBV7-9 combines with J gene TRBJ2-5; D may correspond to TRBD1 or TRBD2 (6 bases each). The CDR3 consists of 15 residues. The V and J ends lost 4 bases and 1 base respectively, with 13 bases between them. Germline V gene data show CDR1 as SEHNR and CDR2 as FQNEAQ (reference sequence).

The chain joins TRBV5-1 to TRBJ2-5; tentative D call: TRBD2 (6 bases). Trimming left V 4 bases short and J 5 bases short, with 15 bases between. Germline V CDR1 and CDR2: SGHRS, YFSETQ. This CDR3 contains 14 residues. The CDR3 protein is CASSTFGGRETQYF. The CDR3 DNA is TGCGCCAGCAGCACCTTCGGGGGAAGGGAGACCCAGTACTTC. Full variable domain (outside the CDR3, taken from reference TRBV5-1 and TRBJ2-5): KAGVTQTPRYLIKTRGQQVTLSCSPISGHRSVSWYQQTPGQGLQFLFEYFSETQRNKGNFPGRFSGRQFSNSRSEMNVSTLELGDSALYLCASSTFGGRETQYFGPGTRLLVL.

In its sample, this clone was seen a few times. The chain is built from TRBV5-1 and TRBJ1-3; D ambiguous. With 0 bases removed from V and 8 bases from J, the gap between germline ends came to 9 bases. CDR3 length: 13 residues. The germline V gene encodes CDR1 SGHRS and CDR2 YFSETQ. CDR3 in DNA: TGCGCCAGCAGCTTGGGGGAGTCCCACACCATATATTTT. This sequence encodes CASSLGESHTIYF.

The CDR3 loop reads CASSHTSGAAYEQYF. The CDR3 DNA reads as TGTGCCAGCAGCCATACTAGCGGGGCAGCCTACGAGCAGTACTTC. The rearrangement joins TRBV5-6 to TRBJ2-7, with 10 bases fitting TRBD2. V shed 4 bases, J shed 2 bases, and the junction held 6 bases outside the gene matches. CDR1 SGHDT and CDR2 YYEEEE come from the germline V gene. The CDR3 covers 15 residues.

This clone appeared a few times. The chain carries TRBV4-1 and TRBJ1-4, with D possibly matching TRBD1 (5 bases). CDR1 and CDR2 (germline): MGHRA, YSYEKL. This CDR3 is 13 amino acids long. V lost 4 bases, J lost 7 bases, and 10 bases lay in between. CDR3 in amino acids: CASSLRDLEKLFF. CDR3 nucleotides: TGCGCCAGCAGCCTCCGGGACCTTGAAAAACTGTTTTTT.

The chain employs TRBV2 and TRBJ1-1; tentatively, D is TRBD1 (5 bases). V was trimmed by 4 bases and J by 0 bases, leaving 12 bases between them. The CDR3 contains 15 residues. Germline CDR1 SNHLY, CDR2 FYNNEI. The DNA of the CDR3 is TGTGCCAGCAGTGTGGCAGGGATCATGAACACTGAAGCTTTCTTT. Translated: CASSVAGIMNTEAFF.

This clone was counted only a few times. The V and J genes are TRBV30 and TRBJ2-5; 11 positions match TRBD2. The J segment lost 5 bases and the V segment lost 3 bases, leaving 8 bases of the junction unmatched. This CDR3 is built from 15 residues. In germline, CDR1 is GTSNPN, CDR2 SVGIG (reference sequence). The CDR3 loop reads CAWSLKTSGAETQYF. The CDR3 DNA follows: TGTGCCTGGAGCTTGAAGACTAGCGGGGCGGAGACCCAGTACTTC.

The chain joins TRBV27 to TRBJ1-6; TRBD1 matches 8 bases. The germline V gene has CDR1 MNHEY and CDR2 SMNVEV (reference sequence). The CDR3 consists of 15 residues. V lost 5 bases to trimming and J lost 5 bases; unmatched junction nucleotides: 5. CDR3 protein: CASSEYRGDNSPLHF. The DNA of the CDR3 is TGTGCCAGCAGTGAATACAGGGGGGATAATTCACCCCTCCACTTT.